Listed below are T cell receptor beta chains from one sample, sequenced in a study of T cell repertoires in ileal Crohn's disease. The repertoire was sequenced with immunoSEQ multiplex PCR; TCRdb's copy has only in-frame clones and lacks some. This table has more than 7,000 clones, approximately 74% appearing once. The sequenced material came from ileal tissue. Every receptor here comes from an adult with Crohn's disease. CDR3s include the opening cysteine and the closing phenylalanine or tryptophan. The order of the fields is V gene, J gene, CDR3 length, clone size, D gene, CDR3 DNA, CDR3 protein. The D gene is left open where the match is weak. Clone size appears in some rows only: once, few, many, or a class for an expanded clone.

v_call: TRBV5-4; j_call: TRBJ2-5; cdr3_length: 16; clone_size: -; d_call: -; cdr3_nt: TGTGCCAGCAGCTTAGGCCCCGGGTCAGCACAAGAGACCCAGTACTTC; cdr3_aa: CASSLGPGSAQETQYF
v_call: TRBV2; j_call: TRBJ2-7; cdr3_length: 15; clone_size: -; d_call: TRBD2; cdr3_nt: TGTGCCAGCAGGGGTTATAGCGGGGGAGACTACGAGCAGTACTTC; cdr3_aa: CASRGYSGGDYEQYF
v_call: TRBV28; j_call: TRBJ1-1; cdr3_length: 16; clone_size: once; d_call: -; cdr3_nt: TGTGCCAGCAGTTTGCCTCGGACAGAAATTTACACTGAAGCTTTCTTT; cdr3_aa: CASSLPRTEIYTEAFF
v_call: TRBV4-3; j_call: TRBJ2-6; cdr3_length: 18; clone_size: once; d_call: TRBD1; cdr3_nt: TGCGCCAGCAGCCAGACCGGGACAGAAGCCACTGGGGCCAACGTCCTGACTTTC; cdr3_aa: CASSQTGTEATGANVLTF
v_call: TRBV7-9; j_call: TRBJ1-2; cdr3_length: 15; clone_size: -; d_call: -; cdr3_nt: TGTGCCAGCAGCGGTGTCCGGGACAAAGGGGAAGGCTACACCTTC; cdr3_aa: CASSGVRDKGEGYTF
v_call: TRBV28; j_call: TRBJ2-2; cdr3_length: 17; clone_size: -; d_call: -; cdr3_nt: TGTGCCAGCAGTTTATCCGTGGACAAAGCGAACACCGGGGAGCTGTTTTTT; cdr3_aa: CASSLSVDKANTGELFF
v_call: TRBV6-4; j_call: TRBJ1-5; cdr3_length: 13; clone_size: few; d_call: -; cdr3_nt: TGTGCCAGCTGCCGGGACAACAATCAGCCCCAGCATTTT; cdr3_aa: CASCRDNNQPQHF
v_call: TRBV27; j_call: TRBJ1-4; cdr3_length: 15; clone_size: -; d_call: TRBD1; cdr3_nt: TGTGCCAGCAGCTGGCTCCGGGACAGGGGTGAAAAACTGTTTTTT; cdr3_aa: CASSWLRDRGEKLFF
v_call: TRBV5-1; j_call: TRBJ1-1; cdr3_length: 13; clone_size: -; d_call: -; cdr3_nt: TGCGCCAGCAGCTCACAGACGAACACTGAAGCTTTCTTT; cdr3_aa: CASSSQTNTEAFF
v_call: TRBV6-1; j_call: TRBJ2-5; cdr3_length: 14; clone_size: -; d_call: TRBD1; cdr3_nt: TGTGCCAGCGCCTCAATAAGGACAGGGGAGACCCAGTACTTC; cdr3_aa: CASASIRTGETQYF
v_call: TRBV5-1; j_call: TRBJ2-5; cdr3_length: 15; clone_size: -; d_call: -; cdr3_nt: TGCGCCAGCAGCTCCGGAGCCTCAGGGGGGGAGACCCAGTACTTC; cdr3_aa: CASSSGASGGETQYF
v_call: TRBV30; j_call: TRBJ2-1; cdr3_length: 15; clone_size: -; d_call: -; cdr3_nt: TGTGCCTGGAAGCGCCTGGGTAGCGACTACAATGAGCAGTTCTTC; cdr3_aa: CAWKRLGSDYNEQFF
v_call: TRBV29-1; j_call: TRBJ1-5; cdr3_length: 14; clone_size: -; d_call: TRBD1; cdr3_nt: TGCAGCGTTGGGGACAGCCTTAGCAATCAGCCCCAGCATTTT; cdr3_aa: CSVGDSLSNQPQHF
v_call: TRBV5-1; j_call: TRBJ1-1; cdr3_length: 14; clone_size: -; d_call: -; cdr3_nt: TGCGCCAGCAGCTTTGGAGCCGGGTCAACTGAAGCTTTCTTT; cdr3_aa: CASSFGAGSTEAFF
v_call: TRBV6-5; j_call: TRBJ1-4; cdr3_length: 15; clone_size: few; d_call: TRBD1; cdr3_nt: TGTGCCAGCAGACCGCAGGGGGCGCCTAATGAAAAACTGTTTTTT; cdr3_aa: CASRPQGAPNEKLFF
v_call: TRBV20-1; j_call: TRBJ2-4; cdr3_length: 11; clone_size: -; d_call: -; cdr3_nt: TGCAGTGCGGCTACACAGTACATTCAGTACTTC; cdr3_aa: CSAATQYIQYF
v_call: TRBV7-4; j_call: TRBJ1-1; cdr3_length: 18; clone_size: -; d_call: TRBD1; cdr3_nt: TGTGCCAGCAGCTTAGAAGGGGGGACAGGGGGCCGGAACACTGAAGCTTTCTTT; cdr3_aa: CASSLEGGTGGRNTEAFF
v_call: TRBV5-6; j_call: TRBJ2-5; cdr3_length: 16; clone_size: -; d_call: -; cdr3_nt: TGTGCCAGCAGCTGGGGGGCGGGGGCGTCACAAGAGACCCAGTACTTC; cdr3_aa: CASSWGAGASQETQYF
v_call: TRBV13; j_call: TRBJ1-4; cdr3_length: 14; clone_size: -; d_call: TRBD1; cdr3_nt: TGTGCCAGCAGCGCGGGACAGGGAAATGAAAAACTGTTTTTT; cdr3_aa: CASSAGQGNEKLFF
v_call: TRBV5-1; j_call: TRBJ2-2; cdr3_length: 13; clone_size: -; d_call: -; cdr3_nt: TGCGCCGCAGGGACACCCAACACCGGGGAGCTGTTTTTT; cdr3_aa: CAAGTPNTGELFF
v_call: TRBV2; j_call: TRBJ2-3; cdr3_length: 15; clone_size: -; d_call: TRBD2; cdr3_nt: TGTGCCAGCAAAAAACCTAGCGGCCTCACAGATACGCAGTATTTT; cdr3_aa: CASKKPSGLTDTQYF
v_call: TRBV15; j_call: TRBJ1-4; cdr3_length: 16; clone_size: -; d_call: -; cdr3_nt: TGTGCCACCAGCAGAGCACAGGGTGCAACTAATGAAAAACTGTTTTTT; cdr3_aa: CATSRAQGATNEKLFF
v_call: TRBV7-2; j_call: TRBJ2-3; cdr3_length: 15; clone_size: few; d_call: -; cdr3_nt: TGTGCCAGCAGCTTATCGCAGGGAAGCACAGATACGCAGTATTTT; cdr3_aa: CASSLSQGSTDTQYF
v_call: TRBV5-1; j_call: TRBJ1-4; cdr3_length: 14; clone_size: -; d_call: -; cdr3_nt: TGCGCCAGCAGCTCCCGGGGAGCGGGGGAAAAACTGTTTTTT; cdr3_aa: CASSSRGAGEKLFF
v_call: TRBV30; j_call: TRBJ2-7; cdr3_length: 17; clone_size: few; d_call: TRBD2; cdr3_nt: TGTGCCTGGAGTGTAGGTCGGGTAGCGGGGGGGCCGGACGAGCAGTACTTC; cdr3_aa: CAWSVGRVAGGPDEQYF
v_call: TRBV7-9; j_call: TRBJ1-2; cdr3_length: 13; clone_size: once; d_call: -; cdr3_nt: TGTGCCAGCAGCTTACAGGGTTTATATGGCTACACCTTC; cdr3_aa: CASSLQGLYGYTF
v_call: TRBV11-3; j_call: TRBJ2-3; cdr3_length: 13; clone_size: -; d_call: TRBD2; cdr3_nt: TGTGCCAGCAGCCCGGGGGGGGTGGATACGCAGTATTTT; cdr3_aa: CASSPGGVDTQYF
v_call: TRBV30; j_call: TRBJ2-5; cdr3_length: 14; clone_size: -; d_call: -; cdr3_nt: TGTGCCTGGAGTATCAGGGGCCACCAAGAGACCCAGTACTTC; cdr3_aa: CAWSIRGHQETQYF
v_call: TRBV2; j_call: TRBJ2-3; cdr3_length: 12; clone_size: -; d_call: -; cdr3_nt: TGTGCCAGTACCACGAGTACAGATACGCAGTATTTT; cdr3_aa: CASTTSTDTQYF
v_call: TRBV19; j_call: TRBJ1-5; cdr3_length: 15; clone_size: once; d_call: -; cdr3_nt: TGTGCCAGTACCACCGGGTATTATAGCAATCAGCCCCAGCATTTT; cdr3_aa: CASTTGYYSNQPQHF
v_call: TRBV15; j_call: TRBJ2-6; cdr3_length: 15; clone_size: -; d_call: -; cdr3_nt: TGTGCCACCAGCCCCAAGAGGACTGGGGCCAACGTCCTGACTTTC; cdr3_aa: CATSPKRTGANVLTF
v_call: TRBV7-8; j_call: TRBJ1-2; cdr3_length: 13; clone_size: -; d_call: -; cdr3_nt: TGTGCCAGCAGCTCAGCGACTAGGGGCGGCTACACCTTC; cdr3_aa: CASSSATRGGYTF
v_call: TRBV18; j_call: TRBJ1-2; cdr3_length: 15; clone_size: large; d_call: TRBD1; cdr3_nt: TGTGCCAGCTCAGACACAGGGGGCAGGTACGGTGGCTACACCTTC; cdr3_aa: CASSDTGGRYGGYTF
v_call: TRBV7-2; j_call: TRBJ1-6; cdr3_length: 14; clone_size: -; d_call: -; cdr3_nt: TGTGCCAGCAGCTTAATGGGAACAGGCTCACCCCTCCACTTT; cdr3_aa: CASSLMGTGSPLHF
v_call: TRBV5-6; j_call: TRBJ2-5; cdr3_length: 16; clone_size: -; d_call: TRBD2; cdr3_nt: TGTGCCAGCACCCCTTCCGCCCAGCGGGGGAGGGGGACCCAGTACTTC; cdr3_aa: CASTPSAQRGRGTQYF
v_call: TRBV19; j_call: TRBJ1-2; cdr3_length: 15; clone_size: -; d_call: -; cdr3_nt: TGTGCCAGTAGTATTCGGCAGGGTGGATGGTATGGCTACACCTTC; cdr3_aa: CASSIRQGGWYGYTF
v_call: TRBV19; j_call: TRBJ1-5; cdr3_length: 14; clone_size: once; d_call: TRBD1; cdr3_nt: TGTGCCAGCTCAGGACAGGGAGGCGGTCAGCCCCAGCATTTT; cdr3_aa: CASSGQGGGQPQHF
v_call: TRBV18; j_call: TRBJ1-1; cdr3_length: 16; clone_size: -; d_call: -; cdr3_nt: TGTGCCAGCTCACCAGGTCGGGAGGTGGGGAACACTGAAGCTTTCTTT; cdr3_aa: CASSPGREVGNTEAFF
v_call: TRBV19; j_call: TRBJ1-1; cdr3_length: 18; clone_size: few; d_call: -; cdr3_nt: TGTGCCAGTAGTATTAATGGGGGCAGGGCCCAACGTGGCACTGAAGCTTTCTTT; cdr3_aa: CASSINGGRAQRGTEAFF
v_call: TRBV11-2; j_call: TRBJ1-2; cdr3_length: 14; clone_size: -; d_call: -; cdr3_nt: TGTGCCAGCAGCTTAGGCGGCAGCTATGGCGGCTACACCTTC; cdr3_aa: CASSLGGSYGGYTF
v_call: TRBV4-2; j_call: TRBJ2-2; cdr3_length: 18; clone_size: once; d_call: TRBD2; cdr3_nt: TGTGCCAGCAGCCAAGTGTATAGTACTAGCGTAAAAACCGGGGAGCTGTTTTTT; cdr3_aa: CASSQVYSTSVKTGELFF
v_call: TRBV2; j_call: TRBJ1-5; cdr3_length: 14; clone_size: -; d_call: -; cdr3_nt: TGTGCCAGCAGTGAAGTGGCAGGGGAACAGCCCCAGCATTTT; cdr3_aa: CASSEVAGEQPQHF
v_call: TRBV27; j_call: TRBJ2-3; cdr3_length: 15; clone_size: -; d_call: TRBD2; cdr3_nt: TGTGCCAGCAGTTTACTGGCGGGGGGGCGGAATACGCAGTATTTT; cdr3_aa: CASSLLAGGRNTQYF